A selection of T cell receptor beta chains follows, all from one sample in a study of blood T cell repertoires in COVID-19. Generated by immunoSEQ multiplex PCR, the TCRdb table keeps only in-frame clones and is missing some. Of a few hundred thousand clones listed, about 88% were seen once; the top ten hold 13%. Sequencing used peripheral blood. All receptors come from a woman in her 70s with COVID-19, enrolled during active disease. CDR3s include the opening cysteine and the closing phenylalanine or tryptophan. The order of the fields is CDR3 DNA, CDR3 protein, V gene, clone size, J gene, D gene. A D gene is named only where the DNA matches it firmly. For some rows the clone size is stated as once, few or many, or as a class when expanded; others skip it.

TGTGCCACCAGCAGGGAAACTAGCGGGGGGGCTGTTAGTCGCAATGAGCAGTTCTTC,CATSRETSGGAVSRNEQFF,TRBV15,-,TRBJ2-1,TRBD2
TGTGCCAGCAGCTTCCCACTAGCGGGGTTGTGGGAGCAGTTCTTC,CASSFPLAGLWEQFF,TRBV7-2,-,TRBJ2-1,TRBD2
TGTGCCAGCACGAGGGAGGGCTATGGCTACACCTTC,CASTREGYGYTF,TRBV11-2,-,TRBJ1-2,-
TGTGCCAGCAGTTCTCCGGGACAGGGGGCGCGGGCGCAGTATTTT,CASSSPGQGARAQYF,TRBV27,few,TRBJ2-3,TRBD1
TGTGCCAGCAGTTCCCCGACTAGCGGGGGGGCCCATGAGCAGTTCTTC,CASSSPTSGGAHEQFF,TRBV27,-,TRBJ2-1,TRBD2
TGTGCCACCAGTGATTCCGGGACAGGGGGCTTCTACGAGCAGTACTTC,CATSDSGTGGFYEQYF,TRBV24-1,-,TRBJ2-7,TRBD1
TGTGCCAGCAGCTTGGAACAGGGGGCGAGCTACACCTTC,CASSLEQGASYTF,TRBV5-4,few,TRBJ1-2,TRBD1
TGCGCCAGCAGCCAAGTGCGGGTTCACTATGGCTACACCTTC,CASSQVRVHYGYTF,TRBV4-1,-,TRBJ1-2,-
TGTGCCAGCAGCCCGGACAGAAATGAAAAACTGTTTTTT,CASSPDRNEKLFF,TRBV5-8,once,TRBJ1-4,-
TGTGCCAGCTCACCCAGGACAGGTCGAGAAGAGACCCAGTACTTC,CASSPRTGREETQYF,TRBV18,-,TRBJ2-5,TRBD1
TGTGCCAGCAGCTCACTATCGACAGACCGCTACGAGCAGTACTTC,CASSSLSTDRYEQYF,TRBV7-2,once,TRBJ2-7,-
TGTGCCAGCAGTTTAGGTCAACTCTATGGCTACACCTTC,CASSLGQLYGYTF,TRBV12-3/TRBV12-4,-,TRBJ1-2,-
TGTGCCAGCGGGCCATCCGGGACAGGGGACGAGCAGTACTTC,CASGPSGTGDEQYF,TRBV6-5,-,TRBJ2-7,TRBD1
TGTGCCAGCAGCGTAGAATCGGAGGGTGCTTTCTTT,CASSVESEGAFF,TRBV9,-,TRBJ1-1,-
TGTGCCAGCAGCCCCACAGGGGGAGATACTGAAGCTTTCTTT,CASSPTGGDTEAFF,TRBV4-2,-,TRBJ1-1,TRBD1
TGTGCCAGCAGCTTTCGGACAGGTGATTCCTACGAGCAGTACTTC,CASSFRTGDSYEQYF,TRBV5-6,few,TRBJ2-7,TRBD1
TGTGCCAGCAGTGCGAGCGGGGTCCATGGCTACACCTTC,CASSASGVHGYTF,TRBV28,-,TRBJ1-2,-
TGTGCCAGCAGCTTGGGACAGTCTCGGAACGTCCTGACTTTC,CASSLGQSRNVLTF,TRBV5-4,-,TRBJ2-6,-
TGTGCCATCACCTCCCAGGGAATGACTAACTATGGCTACACCTTC,CAITSQGMTNYGYTF,TRBV10-3,-,TRBJ1-2,-
TGTGCCAGCGGTACTACTGAAGCTTTCTTT,CASGTTEAFF,TRBV12-3/TRBV12-4,-,TRBJ1-1,-
TGTGCCAGCAGCTTAGCCACGAGTGCCTATGGCTACACCTTC,CASSLATSAYGYTF,TRBV7-9,-,TRBJ1-2,-
TGTGCTACACGGGACAGGGGGAATCAGCCCCAGCATTTT,CATRDRGNQPQHF,TRBV19,-,TRBJ1-5,TRBD1
TGTGCCAGCAGCATCGGTCGGGGCTACACCTTC,CASSIGRGYTF,TRBV5-6,-,TRBJ1-2,-
TGTGCCAGCAGCTTAGATCTCCACGAGCAGTACTTC,CASSLDLHEQYF,TRBV7-2,-,TRBJ2-7,-
TGTGCCAGCAGCAAACGCGACGAGCAGTACTTC,CASSKRDEQYF,TRBV21-1,-,TRBJ2-7,-
TGCGCCAGCAGCTTTAGCGGGGCTAGCACAGATACGCAGTATTTT,CASSFSGASTDTQYF,TRBV5-1,-,TRBJ2-3,TRBD2
TGTGCCAGTAGTAGAGAGGGGGGTAGCAATCAGCCCCAGCATTTT,CASSREGGSNQPQHF,TRBV19,-,TRBJ1-5,-
TGTGCCAGCTCAGAAGCGAAGGGGACCTACGAGCAGTACTTC,CASSEAKGTYEQYF,TRBV18,-,TRBJ2-7,-
TGTGCCAGCAGTTTGGGGGCCTATGGCTACACCTTC,CASSLGAYGYTF,TRBV28,-,TRBJ1-2,-
TGCGCCAGCGGAGGCGGGGGGGCGAACACTGAAGCTTTCTTT,CASGGGGANTEAFF,TRBV4-1,once,TRBJ1-1,-
TGTGCCAGCAGCTTAGATGGGGGCAGGCTTCCTAACTATGGCTACACCTTC,CASSLDGGRLPNYGYTF,TRBV11-2,-,TRBJ1-2,-
TGTGCCAGCAGCTTGACATTAGGGGCATATGAAGCTTTCTTT,CASSLTLGAYEAFF,TRBV5-6,-,TRBJ1-1,-